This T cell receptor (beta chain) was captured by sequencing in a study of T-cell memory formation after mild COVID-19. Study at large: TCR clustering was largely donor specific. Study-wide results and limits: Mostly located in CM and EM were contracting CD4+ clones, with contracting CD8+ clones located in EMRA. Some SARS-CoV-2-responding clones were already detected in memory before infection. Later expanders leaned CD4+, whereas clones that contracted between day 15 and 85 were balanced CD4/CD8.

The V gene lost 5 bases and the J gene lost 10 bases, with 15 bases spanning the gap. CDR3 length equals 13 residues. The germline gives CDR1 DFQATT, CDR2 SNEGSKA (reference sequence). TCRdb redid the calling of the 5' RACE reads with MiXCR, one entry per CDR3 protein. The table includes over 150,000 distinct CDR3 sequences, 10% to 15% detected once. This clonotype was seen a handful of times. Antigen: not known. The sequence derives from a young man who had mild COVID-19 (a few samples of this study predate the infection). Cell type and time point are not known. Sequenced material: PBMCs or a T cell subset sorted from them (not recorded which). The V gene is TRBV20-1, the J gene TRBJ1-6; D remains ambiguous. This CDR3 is CSAPEGAVSPLHF. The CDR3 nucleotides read TGCAGTGCTCCGGAAGGAGCAGTCTCACCCCTCCACTTT.